This T cell receptor (beta chain) was found in a study of T cell clonality in common variable immunodeficiency. CVID meant reduced serum IgG, IgA and/or IgM plus specific antibody deficiency. The CVID group had about 15 females and fewer than 35 males, mean age roughly 40. Here immunoSEQ multiplex PCR was the method, and the copy in TCRdb shows in-frame clones only, minus some. The sample contains thousands of clones, none of them singletons. V was cut by 3 bases and J by 5 bases, with 13 bases left in between. The CDR3 extends over 15 amino acids. In germline, CDR1 is LNHDA, CDR2 SQIVND (reference sequence). Points from the study as a whole: In common variable immunodeficiency, TCR beta chains reportedly carried fewer deletions and N-nucleotide insertions.

This clone occurred a few times. The antigen remains unidentified. The missing CDR3 end, 3 residues past where the read stops, is filled in from the germline J gene. Sequencing was performed on peripheral blood mononuclear cells. This clonotype originated in a human donor with common variable immunodeficiency. This sequence joins TRBV19 and TRBJ2-2; tentative D call: TRBD2 (6 bases). The CDR3 spells CASSIPEGRTGELFF. The part of the CDR3 DNA that was read is TGTGCCAGTAGTATTCCGGAGGGTAGGACCGGGGAG.